Shown below are 26 T cell receptor beta chains from a single sample sequenced in a study of blood T cell repertoires in COVID-19. The data were produced by immunoSEQ multiplex PCR, yet TCRdb's version contains in-frame clones alone and is incomplete. The sample holds roughly 110,000 clones, 80% to 90% seen once. The sequencing input was peripheral blood. These receptors were obtained from a man aged 35-49 years with active or convalescent COVID-19.

V and J are TRBV5-1 and TRBJ1-1; 7 bases fit TRBD1. The CDR3 runs to 16 residues. Trimming took 0 bases from V and 0 from J; bases not matched to a gene: 5. Germline assignment: CDR1 SGHRS and CDR2 YFSETQ. The CDR3 nucleotides are TGCGCCAGCAGCTTGGCGGGACAGCCAGTGAACACTGAAGCTTTCTTT. Its translation is CASSLAGQPVNTEAFF.

The V call is TRBV7-2, the J call TRBJ1-2, with TRBD1 identical over 8 bases. Germline values: CDR1 SGHTA, CDR2 FQGNSA. The J segment lost 8 bases and the V segment lost 1 base, leaving 3 bases of the junction unmatched. The CDR3 runs to 13 residues. The CDR3 region is CASSLGQGSGYTF. In nucleotides, the CDR3 is TGTGCCAGCAGCTTAGGACAGGGGTCGGGCTACACCTTC.

This chain links TRBV29-1 with TRBJ2-2; 7 bases map to TRBD2. Germline V gene lookup returns CDR1 SQVTM and CDR2 ANQGSEA. V was pared by 4 bases and J by 0 bases, with 5 bases of the junction left unmatched. The length of the CDR3 is 15 residues. The CDR3 DNA is TGCAGCGTTGTGGGGGGGTCAGCGAACACCGGGGAGCTGTTTTTT. It encodes CSVVGGSANTGELFF.

The chain has TRBV10-1 and TRBJ2-3; no reliable D call. V gave up 4 bases and J gave up 1 base, with 9 bases separating them. Per the germline V gene, CDR1 is WNHNN and CDR2 is SYGVQD (reference sequence). This CDR3 region has 14 residues. The CDR3 region has the DNA TGCGCCAGCAGTGCGGTCCGGGGCACAGATACGCAGTATTTT. This encodes CASSAVRGTDTQYF.

J is TRBJ1-4 and V is TRBV6-5, with no clear D. The CDR3 has 13 amino acids. Germline assignment: CDR1 MNHEY and CDR2 SVGAGI. V lost 0 bases and J 7 bases, leaving 6 bases between the germline ends. Written as DNA, the CDR3 is TGTGCCAGCAGTTACTCGAGCGGTGAAAAACTGTTTTTT. Protein sequence: CASSYSSGEKLFF.

This chain connects TRBV11-1 to TRBJ2-1, with D possibly TRBD2 on 6 matching bases. The germline V gene encodes CDR1 SGHAT and CDR2 FQDESV (reference sequence). The CDR3 loop spans 16 amino acids. V was shortened by 5 bases and J by 0 bases, with 14 bases between the two germline ends. Written as DNA, the CDR3 is TGTGCCAGCAGCCTTAAGCGGGTGAGCTCCTACAATGAGCAGTTCTTC. It translates to CASSLKRVSSYNEQFF.

The chain recombines TRBV7-8 with TRBJ2-4; D is uncertain. Germline V gene lookup returns CDR1 SGHVS and CDR2 FQNEAQ. The V end was cut by 3 bases, the J end by 5 bases, with 8 bases between. CDR3 length: 13 amino acids. The CDR3 DNA reads as TGTGCCAGCAGCTTCGCTACCGAAAACATTCAGTACTTC. Its translation: CASSFATENIQYF. Combining the CDR3 with reference TRBV7-8 and TRBJ2-4 gives the whole variable domain GAGVSQSPRYKVAKRGQDVALRCDPISGHVSLFWYQQALGQGPEFLTYFQNEAQLDKSGLPSDRFFAERPEGSVSTLKIQRTQQEDSAVYLCASSFATENIQYFGAGTRLSVL.

The rearrangement links TRBV7-2 to TRBJ2-5, with 7 bases that match TRBD2. The germline V gene encodes CDR1 SGHTA and CDR2 FQGNSA. The CDR3 is made up of 17 amino acids. V lost 5 bases and J lost 0; bases outside the gene matches: 12. CDR3 protein: CASSPRRGGPHQETQYF. The CDR3 DNA is TGTGCCAGCAGCCCCAGGAGGGGAGGGCCTCACCAAGAGACCCAGTACTTC.

The V and J genes are TRBV11-2 and TRBJ2-1; TRBD2 matches 10 bases. V gave up 4 bases and J gave up 4 bases; unmatched junction bases: 7. This CDR3 contains 16 residues. Germline V CDR1 and CDR2: SGHAT, FQNNGV. The CDR3 DNA reads TGTGCCAGCAGCTCCTTTCTAGCGGGAGAATACAATGAGCAGTTCTTC. Amino acids: CASSSFLAGEYNEQFF.

The chain carries TRBV19 and TRBJ2-2; 9 bases line up with TRBD2. The V gene's germline CDR1 is LNHDA and CDR2 SQIVND (reference sequence). This CDR3 spans 16 amino acids. V lost 10 bases, J lost 0 bases, and 9 bases stayed unmatched. The CDR3 nucleotides read TGTGCCACCACGGTAGCGGGAGCAACGAACACCGGGGAGCTGTTTTTT. It specifies CATTVAGATNTGELFF.

V is TRBV19 and J is TRBJ1-5; D uncertain. This CDR3 spans 13 amino acids. Germline V gives CDR1 LNHDA, CDR2 SQIVND (reference sequence). Trimming shortened V by 4 bases and J by 4 bases, and 8 bases separated the two germline ends. This CDR3 reads CASSSLPNQPQHF. CDR3 DNA: TGTGCCAGTAGTAGCCTACCAAATCAGCCCCAGCATTTT.

This chain joins TRBV4-2 and TRBJ2-7, with 7 bases matching TRBD2. CDR1 and CDR2 from the germline V gene are LGHNA and YNFKEQ. V lost 4 bases to trimming and J lost 7 bases; unmatched junction nucleotides: 10. The CDR3 totals 14 residues. The CDR3 region is CASSPRLALREQYF. CDR3 in DNA: TGTGCCAGCAGCCCGAGACTAGCTCTTAGGGAGCAGTACTTC.

This rearrangement joins TRBV18 to TRBJ1-1; D may be TRBD1 (5 bases). Germline assignment: CDR1 KGHSH and CDR2 LQKENI. V shed 3 bases and J shed 0 bases, with 14 bases lying between them. There are 16 residues in the CDR3. The CDR3 nucleotides read TGTGCCAGCTCACCGACGTCGACAGCAATGAACACTGAAGCTTTCTTT. Protein: CASSPTSTAMNTEAFF.

The rearrangement uses TRBV5-3 and TRBJ1-5, with 8 nucleotides matching TRBD1. Being an ORF, TRBV5-3 has a function that is uncertain. This CDR3 contains 16 residues. The V segment lost 0 bases and the J segment 7 bases; nucleotides outside the gene matches: 9. The CDR3 DNA reads as TGTGCCAGAAGCTTGGTTGCTCGACAGGGGACGCAGCCCCAGCATTTT. The encoded protein is CARSLVARQGTQPQHF.

This clone was counted once. This chain uses TRBV28 with TRBJ2-2, with D perhaps matching TRBD1 (6 bases). Germline V gives CDR1 MDHEN, CDR2 SYDVKM. This CDR3 contains 13 residues. The V gene lost 10 bases and the J gene lost 0 bases, with 9 bases spanning the gap. The CDR3 nucleotides read TGTGCCACCACAGGGCCGAACACCGGGGAGCTGTTTTTT. This codes for CATTGPNTGELFF.

The V call is TRBV19, the J call TRBJ2-3; TRBD1 agrees at 7 bases. The junction had 5 bases not matched to a gene; V was cut back by 5 bases and J by 3 bases. CDR3 length: 14 residues. The germline CDR1 and CDR2 sequences are LNHDA and SQIVND (reference sequence). DNA of the CDR3: TGTGCCAGTAGTCGACAGGGAGTGACAGATACGCAGTATTTT. The encoded protein is CASSRQGVTDTQYF.

In DNA form, the CDR3 reads TGTGCCAGCAGTTCGGCCTCGGGACAGCCGAACACTGAAGCTTTCTTT. This encodes CASSSASGQPNTEAFF. The gene calls are TRBV28 and TRBJ1-1, with TRBD1 identical over 7 bases. There are 16 residues in the CDR3. Germline lookup yields CDR1 MDHEN and CDR2 SYDVKM. V dropped 4 bases and J dropped 1; count of bases not matched to a gene: 9.

This clone appeared once. The J gene is TRBJ1-2, the V gene TRBV3-1 (or the pseudogene TRBV3-2), with 7 bases fitting TRBD1. CDR3 length: 15 amino acids. Germline V gives CDR1 LGHDT, CDR2 YNNKEL (reference sequence). With 4 bases clipped from V and 8 bases from J, the junction kept 13 bases outside the gene matches. The CDR3 loop reads CASSPGTARSGGYTF. The CDR3 DNA is TGTGCCAGCAGCCCTGGGACAGCTAGATCGGGAGGCTACACCTTC.

V and J are TRBV6-6 and TRBJ1-1; unclear D gene. The CDR3 extends over 13 amino acids. Germline CDR1 is MNHNY and CDR2 is SVGAGI (reference sequence). The V end lost 6 bases, the J end lost 0 bases, and 8 bases lay between the germline ends. CDR3 protein: CASRTGMNTEAFF. The CDR3 DNA reads as TGTGCCAGCAGAACCGGGATGAACACTGAAGCTTTCTTT.

The chain combines TRBV4-3 with TRBJ2-2, with D perhaps matching TRBD2 (6 bases). V was cut by 4 bases and J by 2 bases, with 11 bases left in between. This CDR3 is 15 amino acids long. The germline V gene has CDR1 LGHNA and CDR2 YSLEER. The CDR3 reads CASSPHGLNTGELFF. CDR3 bases: TGCGCCAGCAGCCCACACGGACTAAACACCGGGGAGCTGTTTTTT.

With regard to this clone: Other DNA sequences from this sample encode an identical CDR3 as well. The V call is TRBV5-1, the J call TRBJ1-3; a possible D gene is TRBD1 (6 bases). The CDR3 runs to 15 residues. Trimming removed 0 bases at V and 2 bases at J, with 9 bases between. Germline V CDR1 and CDR2: SGHRS, YFSETQ. The CDR3: CASSLVAGAGNTIYF. The CDR3 DNA reads as TGCGCCAGCAGCTTGGTGGCAGGGGCTGGAAACACCATATATTTT.

V gene TRBV28 combines with J gene TRBJ2-5, with 10 bases that match TRBD2. This CDR3 has 15 residues. CDR1 MDHEN and CDR2 SYDVKM come from the germline V gene. V was clipped by 7 bases and J by 5 bases; unmatched bases: 10. CDR3 in DNA: TGTGCCAGCACCGAACTAGCGGGGACCCGTGAGACCCAGTACTTC. This sequence encodes CASTELAGTRETQYF.

The chain is built from TRBV5-1 and TRBJ2-1, with D possibly TRBD1 on 7 matching bases. V was pared by 9 bases and J by 4 bases, with 17 bases between. Germline V lookup: CDR1 SGHRS, CDR2 YFSETQ. This CDR3 region has 14 residues. For the CDR3, the DNA is TGCGCCACCAGGCGGGACAGCGTTTACAATGAGCAGTTCTTC. This codes for CATRRDSVYNEQFF.

This clone is a singleton in its sample. This chain links TRBV5-1 with TRBJ2-3; TRBD2 aligns across 9 bases. The J segment lost 3 bases and the V segment lost 0 bases, leaving 2 bases of the junction unmatched. CDR1 SGHRS and CDR2 YFSETQ come from the germline V gene. The CDR3 has 15 residues. CDR3 in DNA: TGCGCCAGCAGCTTGGGCGGGAGGGCTACAGATACGCAGTATTTT. Its protein product is CASSLGGRATDTQYF.

The rearrangement links TRBV6-6 to TRBJ2-1; 8 bases agree with TRBD2. Germline trimming cut 8 bases from V and 4 bases from J; bases unmatched to any gene: 4. CDR3 size: 13 residues. Germline CDR1 reads MNHNY; CDR2 reads SVGAGI (reference sequence). In DNA, the CDR3 is TGTGCCAGCTTCGTAGCGGGGTACAATGAGCAGTTCTTC. Residues: CASFVAGYNEQFF.

The chain couples TRBV28 to TRBJ1-3; TRBD1 aligns across 9 bases. The trim removed 6 bases at V and 4 bases at J, leaving 7 bases unmatched. Germline CDR1 MDHEN, CDR2 SYDVKM. The CDR3 spans 15 residues. CDR3 region: CASSPLQGAGNTIYF. In DNA form, the CDR3 reads TGTGCCAGCAGCCCCTTACAGGGGGCAGGAAACACCATATATTTT.